These 7 T cell receptor beta chains came from one sample sequenced in a study of T cell responses to AZD1222 COVID-19 vaccine. The method was immunoSEQ multiplex PCR; TCRdb's version includes in-frame clones alone and lacks a portion of them. The table lists 160,000 or so clones, 92% of them singletons. The sequencing used peripheral blood, collected 28 days after the second AZD1222 dose. Source of these receptors: an adult who received the AZD1222 COVID-19 vaccine.

The chain has TRBV5-1 and TRBJ2-5; TRBD1 aligns across 7 bases. The CDR3 runs to 14 residues. Germline assignment: CDR1 SGHRS and CDR2 YFSETQ. Unmatched junction bases numbered 12, after V lost 8 bases and J lost 5 bases. The CDR3 is CASYDRASGETQYF. Here the CDR3 DNA reads TGCGCCAGTTATGACAGGGCCTCTGGGGAGACCCAGTACTTC.

The rearrangement uses TRBV5-5 and TRBJ1-3; no firm D call. Germline loops: CDR1 SGHKS, CDR2 YYEKEE (reference sequence). V was pared by 1 base and J by 8 bases, with 4 bases between. This CDR3 has 11 amino acids. The CDR3 DNA sequence: TGTGCCAGCAGCTTGACGGACACCATATATTTT. It is translated as CASSLTDTIYF.

V is TRBV5-5 and J is TRBJ2-5; 9 bases are a match to TRBD2. Germline assignment: CDR1 SGHKS and CDR2 YYEKEE (reference sequence). The trim removed 1 base at V and 1 base at J, leaving 5 bases unmatched. The CDR3 covers 16 residues. The CDR3 region is CASSLKTSGLQETQYF. The CDR3 DNA sequence: TGTGCCAGCAGCTTGAAGACTAGCGGACTCCAAGAGACCCAGTACTTC.

V usage is TRBV3-1 (or the pseudogene TRBV3-2) and J usage is TRBJ2-7; TRBD1 matches at 10 bases. CDR1 and CDR2 (germline): LGHDT, YNNKEL (reference sequence). V trimming: 4 bases; J trimming: 4 bases; junction bases outside the gene matches: 19. The CDR3 sequence is 19 residues long. CDR3 in DNA: TGTGCCAGCAGCCCTAGGACAGGGGGTGACGGGGGCCAAAATTACGAGCAGTACTTC. Translation gives CASSPRTGGDGGQNYEQYF.

The gene calls are TRBV3-1 (or the pseudogene TRBV3-2) and TRBJ2-1; 9 positions match TRBD2. The germline V gene encodes CDR1 LGHDT and CDR2 YNNKEL (reference sequence). Germline trimming cut 7 bases from V and 9 bases from J; bases unmatched to any gene: 13. This CDR3 is 15 amino acids long. CDR3 nucleotides: TGTGCCAGCACCTCGGGAGGGACTAGCCATGGTGAGCAGTTCTTC. Translating it yields CASTSGGTSHGEQFF.

The V call is TRBV10-3, the J call TRBJ2-5, with 13 positions matching TRBD2. Losses at the gene ends were 5 bases for V and 3 bases for J; bases not matched to a gene: 3. Germline CDR1 ENHRY, CDR2 SYGVKD. The CDR3 is 15 amino acids. CDR3 in DNA: TGTGCCATCAGTTCCGGGACTAGCGGGGAAGAGACCCAGTACTTC. Its translation is CAISSGTSGEETQYF.

The V and J genes are TRBV7-9 and TRBJ2-1; 8 nucleotides line up with TRBD1. CDR1 is SEHNR and CDR2 is FQNEAQ in the germline V gene (reference sequence). V lost 5 bases and J lost 7; bases outside the gene matches: 7. The CDR3 is 14 amino acids. Here the CDR3 reads CASSAQGARNEQFF. As DNA, the CDR3 is TGTGCCAGCAGCGCTCAGGGGGCGCGGAATGAGCAGTTCTTC.